This TCR beta chain came from a study of cytomegalovirus exposure and HLA in healthy donors. The PCR was carried out with 60 Vbeta primers and 13 Jbeta primers. Only in-frame clones appear in the TCRdb table, and some are missing; sequencing was by immunoSEQ multiplex PCR. Here the sample table reports approximately 70,000 clones. Trimming removed 3 bases from V and 0 bases from J, with 12 bases in between. The CDR3 loop spans 16 amino acids. From germline, CDR1 is LGHNA and CDR2 YNFKEQ. Sequenced: PBMCs. This chain links TRBV4-2 with TRBJ2-1; weak D call: TRBD2 (5 bases). This TCR derives from a woman in her twenties or thirties in good health and CMV-seronegative. The DNA for the CDR3 is TGTGCCAGCAGCCATGGAGCGGCCAACTCCTACAATGAGCAGTTCTTC. Protein: CASSHGAANSYNEQFF.